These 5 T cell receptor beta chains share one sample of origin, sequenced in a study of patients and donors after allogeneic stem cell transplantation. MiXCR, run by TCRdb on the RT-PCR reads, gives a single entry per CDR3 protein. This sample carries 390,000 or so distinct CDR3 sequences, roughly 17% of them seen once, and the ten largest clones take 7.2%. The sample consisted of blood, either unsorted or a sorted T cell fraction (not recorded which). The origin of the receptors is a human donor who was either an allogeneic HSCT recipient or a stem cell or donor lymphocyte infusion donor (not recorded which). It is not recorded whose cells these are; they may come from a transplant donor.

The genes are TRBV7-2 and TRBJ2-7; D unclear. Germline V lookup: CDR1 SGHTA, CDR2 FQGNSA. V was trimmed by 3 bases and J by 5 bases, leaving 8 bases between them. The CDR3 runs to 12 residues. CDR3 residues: CASSFTGNEQYF. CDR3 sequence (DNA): TGTGCCAGCAGCTTCACCGGTAACGAGCAGTACTTC.

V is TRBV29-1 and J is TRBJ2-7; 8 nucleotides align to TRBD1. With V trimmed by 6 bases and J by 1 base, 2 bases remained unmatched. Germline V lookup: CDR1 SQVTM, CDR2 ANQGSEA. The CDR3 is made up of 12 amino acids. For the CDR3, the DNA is TGCAGCGTAGGACAGGGATCCTACGAGCAGTACTTC. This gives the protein CSVGQGSYEQYF.

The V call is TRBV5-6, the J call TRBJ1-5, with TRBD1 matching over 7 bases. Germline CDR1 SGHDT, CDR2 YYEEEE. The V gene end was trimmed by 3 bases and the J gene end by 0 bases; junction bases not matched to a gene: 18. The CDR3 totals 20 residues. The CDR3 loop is CASSYGTEVPPSYSNQPQHF. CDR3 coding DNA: TGTGCCAGCAGCTATGGGACAGAAGTTCCTCCTTCCTATAGCAATCAGCCCCAGCATTTT. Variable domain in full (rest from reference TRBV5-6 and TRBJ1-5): DAGVTQSPTHLIKTRGQQVTLRCSPKSGHDTVSWYQQALGQGPQFIFQYYEEEERQRGNFPDRFSGHQFPNYSSELNVNALLLGDSALYLCASSYGTEVPPSYSNQPQHFGDGTRLSIL.

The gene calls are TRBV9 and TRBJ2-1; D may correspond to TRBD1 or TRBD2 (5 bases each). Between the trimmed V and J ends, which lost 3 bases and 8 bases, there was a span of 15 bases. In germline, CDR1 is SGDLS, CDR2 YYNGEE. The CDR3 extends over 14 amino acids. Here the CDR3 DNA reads TGTGCCAGCAGCGCCGGGACCCTGGGGGATGAGCAGTTCTTC. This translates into CASSAGTLGDEQFF.

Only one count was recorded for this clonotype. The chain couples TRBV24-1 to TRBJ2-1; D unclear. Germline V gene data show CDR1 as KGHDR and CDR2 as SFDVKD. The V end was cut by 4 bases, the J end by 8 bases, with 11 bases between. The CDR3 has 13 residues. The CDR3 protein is CATSEPNRDEQFF. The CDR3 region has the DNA TGTGCCACCAGTGAGCCTAACAGAGATGAGCAGTTCTTC.